This is a list of T cell receptor beta chains from one sample in a study of cytomegalovirus exposure and HLA in healthy donors. Here immunoSEQ multiplex PCR was the method, and the copy in TCRdb shows in-frame clones only, minus some. The sample includes roughly 260,000 clones, just under 85% of them seen just once. Sequenced sample: PBMCs. The receptors were sampled from a middle-aged woman in good health and CMV-seropositive. Each CDR3 is given with its conserved first and last residue. Fields, in order: clone size, V gene, J gene, D gene, CDR3 DNA, CDR3 protein. The D gene is left open where the match is weak. Only part of the rows carry a size: once, few, many, or a class if the clone is expanded.

abundance: -; v_gene: TRBV7-2; j_gene: TRBJ2-2; d_gene: TRBD1; CDR3nt: TGTGCCAGCAGCGTTAGGACGGGACAGGGAGGCACCGGGGAGCTGTTTTTT; CDR3aa: CASSVRTGQGGTGELFF
abundance: once; v_gene: TRBV11-1; j_gene: TRBJ2-7; d_gene: -; CDR3nt: TGTGCCAGCAGTTCTACTACAGGGATAGGGGCCGAGCAGTACTTC; CDR3aa: CASSSTTGIGAEQYF
abundance: -; v_gene: TRBV27; j_gene: TRBJ2-6; d_gene: -; CDR3nt: TGTGCCAGCAGGGACATTAGCTCTGGGGCCAACGTCCTGACTTTC; CDR3aa: CASRDISSGANVLTF
abundance: -; v_gene: TRBV5-1; j_gene: TRBJ2-7; d_gene: TRBD1; CDR3nt: TGCGCCAGCAGCCCGGGGACAGGGGCATACGAGCAGTACTTC; CDR3aa: CASSPGTGAYEQYF
abundance: -; v_gene: TRBV28; j_gene: TRBJ2-7; d_gene: TRBD1; CDR3nt: TGTGCCAGCAGTTTTCCCCCCGGACAGGGGGCCCCCCACGAGCAGTACTTC; CDR3aa: CASSFPPGQGAPHEQYF
abundance: once; v_gene: TRBV7-3; j_gene: TRBJ2-2; d_gene: TRBD2; CDR3nt: TGTGCCAGCAGCCCCGGAGCGGGATCAACTCGGACCGGGGAGCTGTTTTTT; CDR3aa: CASSPGAGSTRTGELFF
abundance: -; v_gene: TRBV7-2; j_gene: TRBJ1-1; d_gene: -; CDR3nt: TGTGCCAGCAGCCCCGGACAGACTAACACTGAAGCTTTCTTT; CDR3aa: CASSPGQTNTEAFF
abundance: -; v_gene: TRBV5-4; j_gene: TRBJ1-3; d_gene: -; CDR3nt: TGTGCCAGCAGCATCGACAGGAATGGAAACACCATATATTTT; CDR3aa: CASSIDRNGNTIYF
abundance: -; v_gene: TRBV12-5; j_gene: TRBJ2-5; d_gene: -; CDR3nt: TGTGCTAGTGGACACCCCCCTTGTTTGCGGGTAGGGGGTGGGACCCAGTACTTC; CDR3aa: CASGHPPCLRVGGGTQYF
abundance: -; v_gene: TRBV5-4; j_gene: TRBJ1-2; d_gene: -; CDR3nt: TGTGCCAGCAGCCTTGGAGGGACTTATGGCTACACCTTC; CDR3aa: CASSLGGTYGYTF
abundance: -; v_gene: TRBV7-8; j_gene: TRBJ1-2; d_gene: TRBD1; CDR3nt: TGTGCCAGCAGCCCCCGGGACAGGCTAACCTATGGCTACACCTTC; CDR3aa: CASSPRDRLTYGYTF
abundance: -; v_gene: TRBV5-6; j_gene: TRBJ2-1; d_gene: -; CDR3nt: TGTGCCAGCAGCCCCTTAGCGGAGGGGAATGAGCAGTTCTTC; CDR3aa: CASSPLAEGNEQFF
abundance: -; v_gene: TRBV5-1; j_gene: TRBJ2-3; d_gene: -; CDR3nt: TGCGCCAGCAGCTTGGACCCGGGAATCACAGATACGCAGTATTTT; CDR3aa: CASSLDPGITDTQYF
abundance: -; v_gene: TRBV11-2; j_gene: TRBJ2-7; d_gene: TRBD1; CDR3nt: TGTGCCAGCAGCAAACCTTCGGGACAGTACCACGAGCAGTACTTC; CDR3aa: CASSKPSGQYHEQYF
abundance: few; v_gene: TRBV9; j_gene: TRBJ2-5; d_gene: -; CDR3nt: TGTGCCAGCAGCGTAGCTAGGGGAGAGACCCAGTACTTC; CDR3aa: CASSVARGETQYF
abundance: -; v_gene: TRBV4-3; j_gene: TRBJ1-3; d_gene: TRBD1; CDR3nt: TGCGCCAGCAGCCGAGTCCGGGACAGTATGACAAGCTCTGGAAACACCATATATTTT; CDR3aa: CASSRVRDSMTSSGNTIYF
abundance: -; v_gene: TRBV6-1; j_gene: TRBJ1-5; d_gene: -; CDR3nt: TGTGCCAGCAGTGAAACCACAGGCAATCAGCCCCAGCATTTT; CDR3aa: CASSETTGNQPQHF
abundance: -; v_gene: TRBV27; j_gene: TRBJ2-1; d_gene: -; CDR3nt: TGTGCCAGCAGTCAAGGACAGCCTCCGAGTGGCAATGAGCAGTTCTTC; CDR3aa: CASSQGQPPSGNEQFF
abundance: -; v_gene: TRBV19; j_gene: TRBJ2-1; d_gene: -; CDR3nt: TGTGCCAGTACCCTCGGGGCCTACAATGAGCAGTTCTTC; CDR3aa: CASTLGAYNEQFF
abundance: -; v_gene: TRBV28; j_gene: TRBJ2-3; d_gene: -; CDR3nt: TGTGCCAGCAGTTTAGGGAGTTGGGGAACCTACACAGATACGCAGTATTTT; CDR3aa: CASSLGSWGTYTDTQYF
abundance: -; v_gene: TRBV6-1; j_gene: TRBJ1-1; d_gene: -; CDR3nt: TGTGCCAGCAGCCGTTTTATAGGAGGCACTGAAGCTTTCTTT; CDR3aa: CASSRFIGGTEAFF
abundance: -; v_gene: TRBV27; j_gene: TRBJ2-7; d_gene: TRBD2; CDR3nt: TGTGCCAGCAGGGCGGGGGGCCACGAGCAGTACTTC; CDR3aa: CASRAGGHEQYF
abundance: -; v_gene: TRBV10-1; j_gene: TRBJ2-1; d_gene: TRBD2; CDR3nt: TGCGCCAGCAGCCCTGGACTAGCGTCCTACAATGAGCAGTTCTTC; CDR3aa: CASSPGLASYNEQFF
abundance: -; v_gene: TRBV30; j_gene: TRBJ1-3; d_gene: TRBD1; CDR3nt: TGTGCCTGGAGCGTCTTTGGGGCAGGGGGCGATGACACCATATATTTT; CDR3aa: CAWSVFGAGGDDTIYF
abundance: -; v_gene: TRBV6-1; j_gene: TRBJ1-6; d_gene: TRBD1; CDR3nt: TGTGCCAGCAGTGTTGACAGGGGAGTAGGTCCCCTCCACTTT; CDR3aa: CASSVDRGVGPLHF
abundance: -; v_gene: TRBV7-2; j_gene: TRBJ2-7; d_gene: -; CDR3nt: TGTGCCAGCAGCCCGAGTCTGGACACGACCACCTACGAGCAGTACTTC; CDR3aa: CASSPSLDTTTYEQYF